This T cell receptor (beta chain) stems from a study of CD8+CD57+ T cells in acquired aplastic anemia. Study as a whole: Each DNA sample taken from sorted CD4+ and CD8+ cells came to 3 to 3.5 ug on average. Healthy donors gave approximately 10 million reads on average for CD4+ cells.

According to the study, genomic DNA was the template for TCR beta VDJ and CDR3 profiling. TCRdb called the reads again in MiXCR, with one record for every CDR3 protein. The sample has some 220,000 distinct CDR3 sequences, 34% seen once. This clonotype has just a few counts. Its target is unknown. Study-wide results and limits: For CD8+ Simpson's diversity, patients and controls showed no significant difference. Shared by patients and controls, 25 to 30 CD8+ CDR3s were abundant in patients.

Germline V gives CDR1 SGHRS, CDR2 YFSETQ. The CDR3 is 15 amino acids. Between the trimmed V and J ends, which lost 4 bases and 0 bases, there was a span of 11 bases. Material: sorted CD4+, CD8+, or CD8+CD57+ T cells (not recorded which) from PBMCs. This chain joins TRBV5-1 and TRBJ1-5; a weak D match, TRBD1 (6 bases). The TCR sequence derives from a human donor in good health, serving as a control. The CDR3 protein is CASSQDRNSNQPQHF. DNA of the CDR3: TGCGCCAGCAGCCAGGACAGAAATAGCAATCAGCCCCAGCATTTT.